This T cell receptor (beta chain) is from a study of T cell responses to AZD1222 COVID-19 vaccine. Study at large: Second-dose groups at about 4 or about 12 weeks were pooled. Study-wide points: Just six people given AZD1222 tested seropositive at baseline. With dominance at 160-218 and 743-854, vaccine-associated CD4 TCRs spanned spike. Clonal diversity was possibly underestimated, and the donors were mostly white British, with more females.

Worth noting for this clone: Its antigen is currently unknown.

Profiled with immunoSEQ multiplex PCR; TCRdb holds only in-frame clones, not every one. The table has about 140,000 clones, 89% seen once; the top ten hold about 3%. Trimming stripped 2 bases from V and 2 bases from J, with 15 bases between. The V gene's germline CDR1 is SGHDT and CDR2 YYEEEE. The CDR3 length is 16 residues. This material consisted of peripheral blood, taken on day 0 of AZD1222 vaccination. The sequence came from an adult in good health. The V call is TRBV5-6, the J call TRBJ2-3; a possible D gene is TRBD2 (5 bases). In DNA form, the CDR3 reads TGTGCCAGCAGCTTCGGTACGGGGTTTCCCACAGATACGCAGTATTTT. It encodes CASSFGTGFPTDTQYF.